These T cell receptor beta chains were read from a single sample in a study of molecular identifiers for immune sequencing clone quantification. MiXCR was run by TCRdb on the PCR reads, yielding one entry per CDR3 protein. Of 490,000 or so distinct CDR3 sequences in the sample, about 25% were seen once. The sequencing sample was made of naive CD8+ T cells from blood, with Jurkat cell RNA spiked in. These receptors were collected from a human donor in good health. Some libraries in this study had Jurkat cell RNA spiked in. CDR3s include the opening cysteine and the closing phenylalanine or tryptophan. A D gene is named only where the DNA matches it firmly. The size of a clone is reported for some rows only, either as once, few or many, or as a class for expanded clones.

CASSGTSGRVFPDTQYF | TGTGCCAGCAGCGGAACTAGCGGTCGTGTTTTCCCAGATACGCAGTATTTT | TRBJ2-3 | . | TRBV9 | TRBD2
CASTLGKGYHTEAFF | TGTGCCAGCACCCTCGGGAAGGGGTATCACACTGAAGCTTTCTTT | TRBJ1-1 | few | TRBV2 | .
CASSQDTGGLSDTQYF | TGTGCCAGCAGCCAAGACACAGGGGGCTTGTCAGATACGCAGTATTTT | TRBJ2-3 | few | TRBV14 | TRBD1
CATSTGQRTDTQYF | TGTGCCACCAGTACGGGACAGCGCACAGATACGCAGTATTTT | TRBJ2-3 | many | TRBV24-1 | TRBD1
CASSFGWGYEQYF | TGTGCCAGCAGCTTTGGGTGGGGCTACGAGCAGTACTTC | TRBJ2-7 | . | TRBV11-3 | .
CASSYLSGSTDTQYF | TGTGCCAGCAGTTACCTTAGCGGGAGCACAGATACGCAGTATTTT | TRBJ2-3 | . | TRBV6-2/TRBV6-3 | TRBD2
CASSFLTGAGEQYF | TGTGCCAGCAGCTTTTTAACAGGGGCGGGCGAGCAGTACTTC | TRBJ2-7 | . | TRBV7-9 | TRBD1
CASSYNAPGTVNTEAFF | TGTGCCAGCAGTTATAACGCTCCCGGGACAGTGAACACTGAAGCTTTCTTT | TRBJ1-1 | many | TRBV6-2/TRBV6-3 | TRBD1
CASSPAGEETQYF | TGTGCCAGCAGCCCCGCGGGGGAAGAGACCCAGTACTTC | TRBJ2-5 | few | TRBV7-9 | TRBD2
CASSPLDTTNTGELFF | TGTGCCAGCAGCCCACTGGACACGACGAACACCGGGGAGCTGTTTTTT | TRBJ2-2 | . | TRBV9 | .
CASSDRRGGSGNTIYF | TGTGCCAGCAGTGACCGGCGAGGGGGCTCTGGAAACACCATATATTTT | TRBJ1-3 | few | TRBV2 | .
CANGWDRYNEQFF | TGTGCCAACGGTTGGGACAGGTACAATGAGCAGTTCTTC | TRBJ2-1 | . | TRBV12-3/TRBV12-4 | TRBD1
CASSIASRAGANVLTF | TGTGCCAGTAGTATAGCTAGCAGAGCCGGGGCCAACGTCCTGACTTTC | TRBJ2-6 | many | TRBV19 | .
CASSLDVAGGAGELFF | TGCGCCAGCAGCTTGGACGTAGCGGGAGGGGCCGGGGAGCTGTTTTTT | TRBJ2-2 | . | TRBV5-1 | TRBD2
CAWSGRDTGELFF | TGTGCCTGGAGTGGACGGGACACCGGGGAGCTGTTTTTT | TRBJ2-2 | . | TRBV30 | .
CAGSAHGATNEKLFF | TGTGCCGGCAGCGCCCACGGTGCAACTAATGAAAAACTGTTTTTT | TRBJ1-4 | . | TRBV7-3 | .
CASSPRQNEQFF | TGTGCCAGCAGCCCGAGACAGAATGAGCAGTTCTTC | TRBJ2-1 | few | TRBV2 | .
CASSQPGGEETQYF | TGTGCCAGCAGCCAACCGGGGGGAGAAGAGACCCAGTACTTC | TRBJ2-5 | few | TRBV3-1 | TRBD2